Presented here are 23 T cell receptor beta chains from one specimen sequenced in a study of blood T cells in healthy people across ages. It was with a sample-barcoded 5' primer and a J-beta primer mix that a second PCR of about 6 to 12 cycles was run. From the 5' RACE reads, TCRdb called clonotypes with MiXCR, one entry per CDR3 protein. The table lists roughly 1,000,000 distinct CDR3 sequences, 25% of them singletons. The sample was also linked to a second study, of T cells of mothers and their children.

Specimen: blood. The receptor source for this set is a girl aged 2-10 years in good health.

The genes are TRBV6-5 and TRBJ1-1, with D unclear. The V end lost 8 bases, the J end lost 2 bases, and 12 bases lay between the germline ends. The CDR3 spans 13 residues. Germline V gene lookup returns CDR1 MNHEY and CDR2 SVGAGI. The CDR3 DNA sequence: TGTGCCAGCCGCACCGCGGTTAACACTGAAGCTTTCTTT. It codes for CASRTAVNTEAFF.

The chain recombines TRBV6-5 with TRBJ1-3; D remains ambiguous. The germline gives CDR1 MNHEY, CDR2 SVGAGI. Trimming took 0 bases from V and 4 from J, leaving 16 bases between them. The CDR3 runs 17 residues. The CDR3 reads CASSYSSTGVSGNTIYF. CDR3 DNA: TGTGCCAGCAGTTACTCTTCTACGGGCGTCTCAGGAAACACCATATATTTT.

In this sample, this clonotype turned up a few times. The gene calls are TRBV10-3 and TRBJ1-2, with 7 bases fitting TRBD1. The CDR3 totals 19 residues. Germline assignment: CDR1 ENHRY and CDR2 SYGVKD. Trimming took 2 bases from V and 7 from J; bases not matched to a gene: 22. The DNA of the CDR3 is TGTGCCATCAGTGAGCCGACACTAGGAACAGGGGAAGGATTGAGTGGCTACACCTTC. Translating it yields CAISEPTLGTGEGLSGYTF.

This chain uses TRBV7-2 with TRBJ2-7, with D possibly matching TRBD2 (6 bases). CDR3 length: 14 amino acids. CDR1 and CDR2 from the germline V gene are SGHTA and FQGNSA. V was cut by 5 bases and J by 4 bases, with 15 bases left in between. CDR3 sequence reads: CASSEPYGRYEQYF. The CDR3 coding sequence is TGTGCCAGCAGCGAGCCTTATGGGAGGTACGAGCAGTACTTC. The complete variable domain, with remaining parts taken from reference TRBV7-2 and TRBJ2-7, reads GAGVSQSPSNKVTEKGKDVELRCDPISGHTALYWYRQSLGQGLEFLIYFQGNSAPDKSGLPSDRFSAERTGGSVSTLTIQRTQQEDSAVYLCASSEPYGRYEQYFGPGTRLTVT.

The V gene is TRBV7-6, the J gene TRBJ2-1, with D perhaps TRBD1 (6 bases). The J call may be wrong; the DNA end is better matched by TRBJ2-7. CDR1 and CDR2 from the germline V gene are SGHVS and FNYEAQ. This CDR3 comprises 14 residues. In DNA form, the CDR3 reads TGTGCCAGCAGCTCGACCGACAGGACCTACGAGCAGTACTTC. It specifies CASSSTDRTYEQYF.

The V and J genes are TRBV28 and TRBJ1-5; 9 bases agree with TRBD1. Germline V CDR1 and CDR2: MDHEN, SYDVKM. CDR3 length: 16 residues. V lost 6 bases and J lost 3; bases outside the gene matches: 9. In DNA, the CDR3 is TGTGCCAGCAGGGGCCCCGGACAGGGGAACAATCAGCCCCAGCATTTT. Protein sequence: CASRGPGQGNNQPQHF.

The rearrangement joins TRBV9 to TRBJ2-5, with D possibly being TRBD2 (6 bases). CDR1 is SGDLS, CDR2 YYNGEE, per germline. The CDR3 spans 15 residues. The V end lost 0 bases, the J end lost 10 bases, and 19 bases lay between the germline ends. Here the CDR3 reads CASSVGGWKEGDQYF. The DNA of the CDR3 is TGTGCCAGCAGCGTAGGGGGGTGGAAGGAGGGTGACCAGTACTTC. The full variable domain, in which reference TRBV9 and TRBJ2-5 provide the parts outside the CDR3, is DSGVTQTPKHLITATGQRVTLRCSPRSGDLSVYWYQQSLDQGLQFLIQYYNGEERAKGNILERFSAQQFPDLHSELNLSSLELGDSALYFCASSVGGWKEGDQYFGPGTRLLVL.

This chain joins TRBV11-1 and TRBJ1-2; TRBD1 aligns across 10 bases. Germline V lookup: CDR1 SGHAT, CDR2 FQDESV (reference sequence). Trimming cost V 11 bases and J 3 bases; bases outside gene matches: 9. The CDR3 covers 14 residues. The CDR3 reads CAVRDRGPDYGYTF. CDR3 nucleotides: TGTGCCGTCCGAGACAGGGGGCCAGACTATGGCTACACCTTC.

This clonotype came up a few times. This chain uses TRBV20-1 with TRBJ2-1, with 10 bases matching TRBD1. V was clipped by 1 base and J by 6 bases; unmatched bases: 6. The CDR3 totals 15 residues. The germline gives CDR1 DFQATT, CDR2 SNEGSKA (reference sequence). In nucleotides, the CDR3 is TGCAGTGCTAGAGTTGGGGACAGGGGTGGCAATGAGCAGTTCTTC. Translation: CSARVGDRGGNEQFF.

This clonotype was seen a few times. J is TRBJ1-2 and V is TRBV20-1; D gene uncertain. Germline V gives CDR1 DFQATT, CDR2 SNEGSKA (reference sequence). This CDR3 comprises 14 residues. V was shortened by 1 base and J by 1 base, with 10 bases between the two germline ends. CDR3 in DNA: TGCAGTGCTAGAGCAGGAGATATTAACTATGGCTACACCTTC. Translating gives CSARAGDINYGYTF.

The CDR3 protein is CASSLAGPGPGANVLTF. CDR3 DNA: TGTGCCAGCAGCTTAGCAGGACCCGGGCCTGGGGCCAACGTCCTGACTTTC. The chain is built from TRBV7-6 and TRBJ2-6, with no clear D. Trimming took 0 bases from V and 2 from J, leaving 11 bases between them. CDR1 is SGHVS and CDR2 is FNYEAQ in the germline V gene. This CDR3 has 17 residues.

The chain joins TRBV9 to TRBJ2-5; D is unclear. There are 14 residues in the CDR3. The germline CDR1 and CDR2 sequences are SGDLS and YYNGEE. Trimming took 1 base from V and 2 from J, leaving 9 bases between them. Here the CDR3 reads CASSVFPEQETQYF. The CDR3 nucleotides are TGTGCCAGCAGCGTATTTCCGGAACAAGAGACCCAGTACTTC.

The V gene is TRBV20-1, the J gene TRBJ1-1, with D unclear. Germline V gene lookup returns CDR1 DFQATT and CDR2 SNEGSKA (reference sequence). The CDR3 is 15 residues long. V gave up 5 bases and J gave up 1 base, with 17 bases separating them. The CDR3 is CSASPTTDTNTEAFF. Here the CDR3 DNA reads TGCAGTGCTTCCCCCACCACAGACACGAACACTGAAGCTTTCTTT.

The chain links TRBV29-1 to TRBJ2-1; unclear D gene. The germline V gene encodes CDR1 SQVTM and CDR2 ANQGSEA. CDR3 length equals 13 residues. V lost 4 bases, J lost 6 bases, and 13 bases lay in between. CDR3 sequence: CSVGVQSLNEQFF. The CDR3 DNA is TGCAGCGTTGGGGTCCAGTCCCTCAATGAGCAGTTCTTC.

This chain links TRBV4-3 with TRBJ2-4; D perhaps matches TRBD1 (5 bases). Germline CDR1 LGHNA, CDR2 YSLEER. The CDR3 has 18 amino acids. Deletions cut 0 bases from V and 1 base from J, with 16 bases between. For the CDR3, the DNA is TGCGCCAGCAGCCAAGATTTGAGTGGGGCCGGTGCCAAAAACATTCAGTACTTC. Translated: CASSQDLSGAGAKNIQYF.

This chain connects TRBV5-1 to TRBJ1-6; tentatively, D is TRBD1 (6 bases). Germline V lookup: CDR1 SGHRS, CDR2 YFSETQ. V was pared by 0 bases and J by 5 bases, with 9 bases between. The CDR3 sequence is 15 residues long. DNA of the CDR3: TGCGCCAGCAGCTTGGGGGGGCCGGATAATTCACCCCTCCACTTT. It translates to CASSLGGPDNSPLHF. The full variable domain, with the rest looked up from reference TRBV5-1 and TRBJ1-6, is KAGVTQTPRYLIKTRGQQVTLSCSPISGHRSVSWYQQTPGQGLQFLFEYFSETQRNKGNFPGRFSGRQFSNSRSEMNVSTLELGDSALYLCASSLGGPDNSPLHFGNGTRLTVT.

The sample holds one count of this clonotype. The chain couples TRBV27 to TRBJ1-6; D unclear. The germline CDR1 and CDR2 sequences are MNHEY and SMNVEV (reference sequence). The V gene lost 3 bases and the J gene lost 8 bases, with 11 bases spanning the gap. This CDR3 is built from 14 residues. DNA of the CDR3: TGTGCCAGCAGTTTCCCAGGACCAGATTCACCCCTCCACTTT. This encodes CASSFPGPDSPLHF.

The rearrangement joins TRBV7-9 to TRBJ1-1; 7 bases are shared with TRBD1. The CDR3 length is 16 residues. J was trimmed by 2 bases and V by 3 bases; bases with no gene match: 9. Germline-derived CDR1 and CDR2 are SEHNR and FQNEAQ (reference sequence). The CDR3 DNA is TGTGCCAGCAGCTTGCGGGACAGCCTGGGAAACACTGAAGCTTTCTTT. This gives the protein CASSLRDSLGNTEAFF.

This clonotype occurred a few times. CDR3: CASAADEQFF. The CDR3 coding sequence is TGTGCCAGCGCGGCCGATGAGCAGTTCTTC. The gene calls are TRBV2 and TRBJ2-1, with no clear D. V was clipped by 8 bases and J by 8 bases, with 7 bases between them. From germline, CDR1 is SNHLY and CDR2 FYNNEI. The CDR3 extends over 10 amino acids.

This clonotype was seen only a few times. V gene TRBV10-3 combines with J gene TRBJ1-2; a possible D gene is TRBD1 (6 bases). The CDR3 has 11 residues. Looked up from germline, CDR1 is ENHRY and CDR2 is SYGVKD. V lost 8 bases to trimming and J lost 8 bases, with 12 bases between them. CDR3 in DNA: TGTGCCATCGATTCAGGGGCAGGCTACACCTTC. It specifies CAIDSGAGYTF.

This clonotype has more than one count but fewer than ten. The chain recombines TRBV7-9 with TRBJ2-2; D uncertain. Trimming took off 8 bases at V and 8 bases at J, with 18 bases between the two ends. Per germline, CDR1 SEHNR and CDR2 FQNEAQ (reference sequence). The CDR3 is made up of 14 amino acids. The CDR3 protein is CASCGPDPSGELFF. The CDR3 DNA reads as TGTGCCAGCTGTGGACCCGACCCTAGTGGGGAGCTGTTTTTT.

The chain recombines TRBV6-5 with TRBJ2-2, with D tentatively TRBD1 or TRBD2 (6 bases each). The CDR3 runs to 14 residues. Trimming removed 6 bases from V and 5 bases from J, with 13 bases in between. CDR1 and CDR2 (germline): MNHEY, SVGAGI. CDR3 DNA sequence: TGTGCCAGCAGGGACGGGGGCTGGACCGGGGAGCTGTTTTTT. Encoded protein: CASRDGGWTGELFF.

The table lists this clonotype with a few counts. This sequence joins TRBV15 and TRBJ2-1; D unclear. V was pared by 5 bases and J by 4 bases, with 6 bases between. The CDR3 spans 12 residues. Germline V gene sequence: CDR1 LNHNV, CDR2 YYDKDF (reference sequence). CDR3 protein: CATSPGYNEQFF. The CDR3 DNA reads TGTGCCACCAGCCCTGGGTACAATGAGCAGTTCTTC.